This TCR beta chain was retrieved from a study of blood T cells in healthy people across ages. Alongside a J-beta primer mix, a sample-barcoded 5' primer served in a second PCR lasting roughly 7 to 11 cycles. Carrying 12 random nucleotides, a template-switch adaptor labeled each individual cDNA molecule. TCRdb independently ran MiXCR on the 5' RACE reads; one entry per CDR3 protein. The sample includes about 1,600,000 distinct CDR3 sequences, approximately 38% of them seen just once. Remarks on this clonotype: The germline gene is not matched at one end of the junction; a read error may be the cause.

The germline CDR1 and CDR2 sequences are SGHVS and FQNEAQ. The CDR3 has 15 amino acids. This sequence originates from a young woman in good health. This chain uses TRBV7-8 with TRBJ2-3, with 11 bases fitting TRBD2. Sequenced sample: blood. The CDR3 reads CVSTAPLAGGDTQYF. CDR3 in DNA: TGTGTCAGCACCGCGCCCCTAGCGGGGGGAGATACGCAGTATTTT.